The sequence of this T cell receptor (beta chain) was determined in a study of blood T cell repertoires in COVID-19. Study overall: The origin of the acute and convalescent COVID-19 samples was the United States, Italy and Spain. The analysed material was cDNA or gDNA that came from T cells, B-cell-depleted T cells, or PBMCs.

Trimming removed 4 bases from V and 2 bases from J; junction bases left unmatched: 5. Germline CDR1 and CDR2: MGHRA and YSYEKL. The CDR3 runs 15 residues. This clone has only a few counts. Source study methods: Reference gene primer amplification yielded estimated nucleated cell counts. Assay used: immunoSEQ multiplex PCR; TCRdb lists only in-frame clones, some missing. The D gene and trimming were derived from the DNA, and the V and J assignments and clone size from that table. The sample lists 200,000 to 300,000 clones, approximately 80% occurring once. The chain couples TRBV4-1 to TRBJ2-7; 10 bases align to TRBD2. Sequencing was performed on peripheral blood. The sequence was collected from a woman in her sixties with active or convalescent COVID-19. Written as DNA, the CDR3 is TGCGCCAGCAGCCTGGGACTAGCGTTACCCTACGAGCAGTACTTC. Translated, it gives CASSLGLALPYEQYF.